This T cell receptor (beta chain) was retrieved from a study of breast tumors, draining lymph nodes, adjacent tissues. The CDR3 has 14 residues. CDR1 MNHEY and CDR2 SMNVEV come from the germline V gene (reference sequence). V was shortened by 3 bases and J by 2 bases, with 11 bases between the two germline ends. TCRdb fed the multiplex PCR reads into MiXCR, producing one record per CDR3 protein. The sample has about 270,000 distinct CDR3 sequences; around 30% are singletons. Samples came from axillary lymph nodes draining the breast cancer. The source is a female donor with breast cancer. Some clones in this sample may be carry-over from other donors' samples. Material for sequencing was axillary lymph node tissue. The rearrangement uses TRBV27 and TRBJ2-7; maybe TRBD1 (6 bases). Here the CDR3 DNA reads TGTGCCAGCAGTTTTGGGGACACCACCTACGAGCAGTACTTC. Its protein product is CASSFGDTTYEQYF.